This T cell receptor (beta chain) stems from a study of OX40 agonist ivuxolimab in advanced cancers. Study results and caveats: Still undetermined is the antigen specificity of the expanded peripheral T cells.

Germline V gives CDR1 LGHNT, CDR2 FRNRAP. Losses at the gene ends were 0 bases for V and 4 bases for J; bases not matched to a gene: 9. The CDR3 runs 19 residues. Notes on this clone: The antigen is unknown.

This table comes from immunoSEQ multiplex PCR, and its TCRdb copy is limited to in-frame clones, with some not included. The data hold about 76,000 clones, with 85% to 90% observed a single time. The chain is built from TRBV12-5 and TRBJ2-2; TRBD1 aligns across 12 bases. The sample was CD4+ or CD8+ T cells sorted from blood, taken in a trial of the OX40 agonist ivuxolimab. The clonotype was recovered from an adult with an advanced solid tumor such as melanoma, head and neck, liver or kidney cancer. CDR3 sequence: CASGLVLGTGGWGTGELFF. Written as DNA, the CDR3 is TGTGCTAGTGGTTTGGTACTTGGGACAGGGGGCTGGGGCACCGGGGAGCTGTTTTTT.